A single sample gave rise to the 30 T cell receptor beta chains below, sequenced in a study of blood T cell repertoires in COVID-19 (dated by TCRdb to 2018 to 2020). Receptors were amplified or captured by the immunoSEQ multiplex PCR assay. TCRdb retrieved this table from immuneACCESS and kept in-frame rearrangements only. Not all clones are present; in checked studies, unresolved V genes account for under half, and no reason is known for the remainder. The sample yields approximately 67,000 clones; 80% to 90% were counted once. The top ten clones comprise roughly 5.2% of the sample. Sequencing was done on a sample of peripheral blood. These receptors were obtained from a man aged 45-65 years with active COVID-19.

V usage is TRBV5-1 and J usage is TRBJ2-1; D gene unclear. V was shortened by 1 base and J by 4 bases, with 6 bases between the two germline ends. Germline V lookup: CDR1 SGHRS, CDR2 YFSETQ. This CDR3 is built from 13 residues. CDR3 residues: CASSLNGYNEQFF. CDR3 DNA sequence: TGCGCCAGCAGCTTGAACGGTTACAATGAGCAGTTCTTC.

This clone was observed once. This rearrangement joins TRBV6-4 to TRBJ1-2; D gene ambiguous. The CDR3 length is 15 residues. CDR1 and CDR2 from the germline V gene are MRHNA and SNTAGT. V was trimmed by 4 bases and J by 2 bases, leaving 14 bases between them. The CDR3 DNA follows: TGTGCCAGCAGTGCCGAACTAGGGAGGAACTATGGCTACACCTTC. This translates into CASSAELGRNYGYTF.

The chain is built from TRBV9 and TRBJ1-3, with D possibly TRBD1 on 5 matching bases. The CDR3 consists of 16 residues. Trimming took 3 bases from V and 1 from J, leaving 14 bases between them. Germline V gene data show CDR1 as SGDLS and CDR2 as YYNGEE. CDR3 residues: CASSDPEGLSGNTIYF. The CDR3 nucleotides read TGTGCCAGCAGCGACCCGGAGGGACTGTCTGGAAACACCATATATTTT.

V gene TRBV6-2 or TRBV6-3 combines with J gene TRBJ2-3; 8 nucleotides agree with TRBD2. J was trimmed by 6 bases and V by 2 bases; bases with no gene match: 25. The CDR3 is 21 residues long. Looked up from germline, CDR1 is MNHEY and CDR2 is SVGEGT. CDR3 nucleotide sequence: TGTGCCAGCAGTTACGAGGATCTAGTTGCCGTCGGGAGGGCCCTCGTGGATACGCAGTATTTT. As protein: CASSYEDLVAVGRALVDTQYF.

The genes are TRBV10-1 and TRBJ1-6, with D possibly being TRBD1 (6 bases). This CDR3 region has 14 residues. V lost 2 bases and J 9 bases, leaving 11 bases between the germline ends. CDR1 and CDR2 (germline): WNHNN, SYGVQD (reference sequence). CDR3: CASSERQGSSPLHF. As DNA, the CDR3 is TGCGCCAGCAGTGAGAGGCAGGGGAGTTCACCCCTCCACTTT.

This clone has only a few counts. CDR3 in DNA: TGTGCCAGCCGAATTGCAGGCCGTTACGAGCAGTACTTC. This sequence encodes CASRIAGRYEQYF. The rearrangement links TRBV6-5 to TRBJ2-7; D uncertain. Germline-derived CDR1 and CDR2 are MNHEY and SVGAGI. The CDR3 covers 13 residues. V was trimmed by 8 bases and J by 4 bases, leaving 15 bases between them.

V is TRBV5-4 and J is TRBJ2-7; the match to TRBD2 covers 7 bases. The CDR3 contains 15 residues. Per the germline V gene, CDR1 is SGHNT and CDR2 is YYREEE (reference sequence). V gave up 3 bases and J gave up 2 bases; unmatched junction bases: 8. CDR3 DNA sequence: TGTGCCAGCAGCTATCAAGCGGGACCGGCCTACGAGCAGTACTTC. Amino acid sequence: CASSYQAGPAYEQYF.

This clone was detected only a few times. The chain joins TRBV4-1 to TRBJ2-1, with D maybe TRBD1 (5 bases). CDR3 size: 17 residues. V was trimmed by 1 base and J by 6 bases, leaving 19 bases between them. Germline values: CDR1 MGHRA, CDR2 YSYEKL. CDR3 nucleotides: TGCGCCAGCAGCCAAGTTATCTCGGACACGTGGGTCAATGAGCAGTTCTTC. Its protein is CASSQVISDTWVNEQFF.

The CDR3 here is CASSKVLAGGPGTGELFF. The DNA for the CDR3 is TGTGCCAGCAGCAAAGTACTAGCGGGAGGGCCTGGGACCGGGGAGCTGTTTTTT. V usage is TRBV21-1 and J usage is TRBJ2-2; the D call of TRBD2 is as the table states it, not checked on the DNA. TRBV21-1 is classified as a pseudogene. There are 18 residues in the CDR3.

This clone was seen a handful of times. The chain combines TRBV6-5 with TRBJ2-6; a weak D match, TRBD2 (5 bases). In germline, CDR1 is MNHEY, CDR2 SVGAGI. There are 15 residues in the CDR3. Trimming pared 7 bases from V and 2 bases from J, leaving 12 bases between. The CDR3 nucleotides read TGTGCCAGCAAAGGACTCCTGGCTGGGGCCAACGTCCTGACTTTC. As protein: CASKGLLAGANVLTF.

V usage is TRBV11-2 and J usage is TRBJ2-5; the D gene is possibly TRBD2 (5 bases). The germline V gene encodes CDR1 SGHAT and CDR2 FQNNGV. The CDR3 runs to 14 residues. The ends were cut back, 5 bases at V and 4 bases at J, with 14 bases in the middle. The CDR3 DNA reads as TGTGCCAGCAGCAACGGACTCGGCGTAGAGACCCAGTACTTC. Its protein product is CASSNGLGVETQYF.

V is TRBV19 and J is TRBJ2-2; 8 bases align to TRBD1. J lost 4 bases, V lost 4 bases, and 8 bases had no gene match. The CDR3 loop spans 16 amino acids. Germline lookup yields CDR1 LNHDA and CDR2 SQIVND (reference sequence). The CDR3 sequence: CASSKGQGAGTGELFF. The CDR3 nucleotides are TGTGCCAGTAGTAAGGGGCAGGGGGCAGGCACCGGGGAGCTGTTTTTT.

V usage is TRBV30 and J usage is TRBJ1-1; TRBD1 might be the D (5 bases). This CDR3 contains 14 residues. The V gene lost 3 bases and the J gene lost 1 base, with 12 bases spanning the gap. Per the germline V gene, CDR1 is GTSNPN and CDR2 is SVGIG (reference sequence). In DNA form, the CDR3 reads TGTGCCTGGAGCCCGGGACTGCCGAACACTGAAGCTTTCTTT. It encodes CAWSPGLPNTEAFF.

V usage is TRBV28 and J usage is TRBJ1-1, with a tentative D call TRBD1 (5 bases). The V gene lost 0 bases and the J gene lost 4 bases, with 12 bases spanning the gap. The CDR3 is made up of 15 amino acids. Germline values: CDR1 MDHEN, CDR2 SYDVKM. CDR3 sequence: CASSLWSGGITEAFF. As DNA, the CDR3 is TGTGCCAGCAGTTTATGGTCGGGGGGTATCACTGAAGCTTTCTTT.

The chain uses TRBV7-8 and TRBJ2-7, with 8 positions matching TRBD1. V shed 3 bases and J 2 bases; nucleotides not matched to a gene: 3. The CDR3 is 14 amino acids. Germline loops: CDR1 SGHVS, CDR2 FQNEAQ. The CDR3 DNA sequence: TGTGCCAGCAGCTTTGTGACAGGGGCCTACGAGCAGTACTTC. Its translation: CASSFVTGAYEQYF.

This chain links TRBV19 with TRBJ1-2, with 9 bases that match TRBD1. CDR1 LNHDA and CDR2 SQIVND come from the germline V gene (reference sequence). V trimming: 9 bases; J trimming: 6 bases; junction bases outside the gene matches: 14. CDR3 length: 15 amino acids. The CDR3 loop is CASKDRQGGINGYTF. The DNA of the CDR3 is TGTGCCAGCAAAGACAGACAGGGGGGAATAAATGGCTACACCTTC.

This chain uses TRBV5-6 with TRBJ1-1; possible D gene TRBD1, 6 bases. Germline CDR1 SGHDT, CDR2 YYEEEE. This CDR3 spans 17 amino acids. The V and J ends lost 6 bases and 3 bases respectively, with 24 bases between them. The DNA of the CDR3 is TGTGCCAGCACAACTACACACCAGGGGATCGCAGACACTGAAGCTTTCTTT. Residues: CASTTTHQGIADTEAFF.

The CDR3 bases are TGTGCCAGCAGCCAAGAATCGGGCAGGGGACCTGAAGCTTTCTTT. It translates to CASSQESGRGPEAFF. The genes are TRBV3-1 (or the pseudogene TRBV3-2) and TRBJ1-1; TRBD1 might be the D (6 bases). There are 15 residues in the CDR3. The germline V gene has CDR1 LGHDT and CDR2 YNNKEL (reference sequence). Trimming took off 0 bases at V and 6 bases at J, with 14 bases between the two ends.

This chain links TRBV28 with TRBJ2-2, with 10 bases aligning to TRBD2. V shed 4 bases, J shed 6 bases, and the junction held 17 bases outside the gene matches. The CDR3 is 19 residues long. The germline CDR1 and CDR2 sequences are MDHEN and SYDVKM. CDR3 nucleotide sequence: TGTGCCAGCAGTTGGGGTCCTAGCGGGAGCTATCTTCGGTCCGGGGAGCTGTTTTTT. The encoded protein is CASSWGPSGSYLRSGELFF.

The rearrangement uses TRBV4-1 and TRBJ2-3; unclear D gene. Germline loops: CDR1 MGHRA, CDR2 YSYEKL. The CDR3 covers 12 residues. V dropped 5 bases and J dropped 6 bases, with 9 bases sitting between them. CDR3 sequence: CASSSQSDTQYF. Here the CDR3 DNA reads TGCGCCAGCAGCTCTCAGTCGGATACGCAGTATTTT.

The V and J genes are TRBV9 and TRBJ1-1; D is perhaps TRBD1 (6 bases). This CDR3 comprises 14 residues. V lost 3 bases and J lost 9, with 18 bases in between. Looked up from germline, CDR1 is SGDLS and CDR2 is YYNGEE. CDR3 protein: CASSATTGFVKAFF. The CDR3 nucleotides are TGTGCCAGCAGCGCCACAACAGGGTTCGTCAAAGCTTTCTTT.

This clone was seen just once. CDR3 region: CSASPLNSYGYTF. The CDR3 DNA reads TGCAGTGCTAGTCCGTTGAATAGTTATGGCTACACCTTC. This chain joins TRBV20-1 and TRBJ1-2; D uncertain. The CDR3 extends over 13 amino acids. Trimming removed 3 bases from V and 5 bases from J, with 13 bases in between. Per the germline V gene, CDR1 is DFQATT and CDR2 is SNEGSKA (reference sequence).

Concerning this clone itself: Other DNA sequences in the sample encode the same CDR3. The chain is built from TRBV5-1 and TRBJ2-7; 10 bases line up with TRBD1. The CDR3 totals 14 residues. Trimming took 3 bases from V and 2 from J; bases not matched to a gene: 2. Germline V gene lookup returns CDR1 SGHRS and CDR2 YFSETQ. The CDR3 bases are TGCGCCAGCAGCTCGGGACAGGGGACCTACGAGCAGTACTTC. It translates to CASSSGQGTYEQYF. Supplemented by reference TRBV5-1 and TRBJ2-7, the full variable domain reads KAGVTQTPRYLIKTRGQQVTLSCSPISGHRSVSWYQQTPGQGLQFLFEYFSETQRNKGNFPGRFSGRQFSNSRSEMNVSTLELGDSALYLCASSSGQGTYEQYFGPGTRLTVT.

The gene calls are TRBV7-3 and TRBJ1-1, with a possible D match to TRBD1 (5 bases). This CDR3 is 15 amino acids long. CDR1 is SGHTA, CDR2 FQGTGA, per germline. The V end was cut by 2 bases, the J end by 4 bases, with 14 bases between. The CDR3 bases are TGTGCCAGCAGCTTATACGGTGGCAGGGCCACTGAAGCTTTCTTT. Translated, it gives CASSLYGGRATEAFF.

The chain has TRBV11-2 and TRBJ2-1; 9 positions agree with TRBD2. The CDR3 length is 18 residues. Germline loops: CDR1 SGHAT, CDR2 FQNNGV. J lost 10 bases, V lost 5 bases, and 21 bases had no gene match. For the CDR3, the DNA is TGTGCCAGCAGCCGACGGGATAGGGCGGGAGGGCCAATGGGGGAGCAGTTCTTC. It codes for CASSRRDRAGGPMGEQFF.

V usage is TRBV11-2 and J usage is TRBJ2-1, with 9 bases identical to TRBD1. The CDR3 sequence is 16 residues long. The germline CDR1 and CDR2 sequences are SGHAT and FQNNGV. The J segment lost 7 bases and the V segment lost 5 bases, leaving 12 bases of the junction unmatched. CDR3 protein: CASSLWDRVPLNEQFF. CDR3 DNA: TGTGCCAGCAGCCTCTGGGACAGGGTTCCTCTAAATGAGCAGTTCTTC.

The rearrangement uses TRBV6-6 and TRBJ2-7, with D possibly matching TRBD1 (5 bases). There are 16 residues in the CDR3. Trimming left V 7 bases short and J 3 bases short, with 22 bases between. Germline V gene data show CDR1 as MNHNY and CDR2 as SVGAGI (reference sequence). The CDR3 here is CASNLHSTESVYEQYF. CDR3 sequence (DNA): TGTGCCAGCAACTTACATTCGACAGAGTCAGTCTACGAGCAGTACTTC.

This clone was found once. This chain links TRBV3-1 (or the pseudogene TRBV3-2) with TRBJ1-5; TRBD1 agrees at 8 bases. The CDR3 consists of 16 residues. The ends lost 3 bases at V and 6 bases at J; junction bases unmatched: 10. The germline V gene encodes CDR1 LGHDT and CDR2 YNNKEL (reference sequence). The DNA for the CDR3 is TGTGCCAGCAGCCATTCCAGACAGGGGAATAGTCAGCCCCAGCATTTT. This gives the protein CASSHSRQGNSQPQHF.

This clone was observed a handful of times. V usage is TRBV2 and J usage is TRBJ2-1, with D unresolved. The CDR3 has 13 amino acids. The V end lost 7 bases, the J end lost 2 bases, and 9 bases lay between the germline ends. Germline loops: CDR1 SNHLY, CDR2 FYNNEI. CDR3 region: CASMRLAYNEQFF. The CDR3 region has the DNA TGTGCCAGCATGAGGCTAGCCTACAATGAGCAGTTCTTC.

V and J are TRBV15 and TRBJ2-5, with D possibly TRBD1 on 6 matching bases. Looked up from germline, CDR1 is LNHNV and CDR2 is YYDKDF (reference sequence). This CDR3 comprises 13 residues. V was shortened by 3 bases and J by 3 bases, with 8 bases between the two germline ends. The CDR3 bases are TGTGCCACCAGCAGGGACAGAAAAGAGACCCAGTACTTC. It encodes CATSRDRKETQYF.